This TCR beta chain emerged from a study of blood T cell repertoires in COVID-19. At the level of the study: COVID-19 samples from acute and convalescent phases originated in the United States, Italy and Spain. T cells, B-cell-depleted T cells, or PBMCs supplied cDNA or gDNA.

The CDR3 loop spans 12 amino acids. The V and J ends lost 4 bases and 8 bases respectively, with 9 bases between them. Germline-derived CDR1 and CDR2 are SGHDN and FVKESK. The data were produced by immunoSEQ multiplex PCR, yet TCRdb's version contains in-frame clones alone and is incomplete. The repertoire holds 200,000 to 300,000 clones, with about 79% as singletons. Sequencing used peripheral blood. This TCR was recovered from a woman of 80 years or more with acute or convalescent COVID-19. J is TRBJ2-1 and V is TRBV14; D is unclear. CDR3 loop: CASSPRWHEQFF. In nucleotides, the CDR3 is TGTGCCAGCAGCCCGCGGTGGCATGAGCAGTTCTTC.